This passage covers 26 T cell receptor beta chains from one sample sequenced in a study of shared clonotypes between healthy human individuals. Using immunoSEQ multiplex PCR, the repertoire was profiled, and TCRdb retains in-frame clones only, with some absent. The table shows nearly 750,000 clones, with over 60% occurring only once. The sequenced sample was memory CD4+ T cells sorted from blood. Regarding subset: CD45RA-negative fraction. The receptors were gathered from a young woman in good health.

The chain employs TRBV29-1 and TRBJ1-1; tentatively, D is TRBD1 (5 bases). The ends were cut back, 6 bases at V and 2 bases at J, with 13 bases in the middle. The CDR3 extends over 13 amino acids. Germline CDR1 SQVTM, CDR2 ANQGSEA. CDR3 sequence reads: CSVANQGNTEAFF. The CDR3 DNA reads as TGCAGCGTCGCAAATCAGGGAAACACTGAAGCTTTCTTT.

The count of this clone is one. This rearrangement joins TRBV10-2 to TRBJ2-3; TRBD2 aligns across 12 bases. The CDR3 sequence is 13 residues long. CDR1 is WSHSY, CDR2 SAAADI, per germline. V lost 9 bases to trimming and J lost 4 bases; unmatched junction nucleotides: 2. The CDR3 DNA sequence: TGCGCCAGTCGACTAGCGGGAGCAGATACGCAGTATTTT. The encoded protein is CASRLAGADTQYF.

The chain links TRBV6-1 to TRBJ1-5; D is perhaps TRBD1 (5 bases). This CDR3 is 14 amino acids long. Germline values: CDR1 MNHNS, CDR2 SASEGT. V shed 6 bases and J shed 3 bases, with 12 bases lying between them. The CDR3 DNA reads as TGTGCCAGCAGCCCAACGACAGACAATCAGCCCCAGCATTTT. Translated: CASSPTTDNQPQHF.

The V and J genes are TRBV6-5 and TRBJ2-5; weak D call: TRBD1 (6 bases). From germline, CDR1 is MNHEY and CDR2 SVGAGI. The CDR3 loop spans 13 amino acids. Trimming removed 8 bases from V and 3 bases from J, with 13 bases in between. CDR3 region: CASHRQVEETQYF. The DNA of the CDR3 is TGTGCCAGCCATAGACAGGTGGAAGAGACCCAGTACTTC.

V and J are TRBV19 and TRBJ2-2; either TRBD1 or TRBD2 may fit D (5 bases each). The CDR3 is 17 amino acids. Germline V gene data show CDR1 as LNHDA and CDR2 as SQIVND (reference sequence). With 7 bases removed from V and 0 bases from J, the gap between germline ends came to 18 bases. CDR3: CASMGDRVSANTGELFF. In nucleotides, the CDR3 is TGTGCCAGTATGGGAGACAGAGTTAGTGCGAACACCGGGGAGCTGTTTTTT.

The chain couples TRBV10-2 to TRBJ1-1; tentatively, D is TRBD1 (6 bases). CDR1 and CDR2 (germline): WSHSY, SAAADI. V was trimmed by 6 bases and J by 1 base, leaving 18 bases between them. The CDR3 runs 16 residues. The CDR3 spells CASRAHRAERNTEAFF. For the CDR3, the DNA is TGCGCCAGCAGGGCTCACAGGGCAGAGAGGAACACTGAAGCTTTCTTT.

The chain joins TRBV19 to TRBJ2-1, with TRBD2 identical over 10 bases. The V and J ends lost 2 bases and 0 bases, in that order; junction bases with no gene match: 7. The CDR3 contains 18 residues. Germline-derived CDR1 and CDR2 are LNHDA and SQIVND (reference sequence). The CDR3 region has the DNA TGTGCCAGTAGTATAAAGACTAGCGGGTGGAGCTCCTACAATGAGCAGTTCTTC. It yields the protein CASSIKTSGWSSYNEQFF.

V is TRBV6-6 and J is TRBJ2-6; D is perhaps TRBD2 (6 bases). CDR1 and CDR2 (germline): MNHNY, SVGAGI (reference sequence). V shed 2 bases and J shed 2 bases, with 7 bases lying between them. The CDR3 extends over 15 amino acids. CDR3 residues: CASSYAGTGANVLTF. CDR3 nucleotide sequence: TGTGCCAGCAGTTACGCGGGAACTGGGGCCAACGTCCTGACTTTC.

This clone was seen a few times. The V gene is TRBV13, the J gene TRBJ1-2; D perhaps matches TRBD1 (6 bases). Deletions cut 5 bases from V and 4 bases from J, with 17 bases between. The CDR3 contains 15 residues. CDR1 and CDR2 (germline): PRHDT, FYEKMQ (reference sequence). Here the CDR3 reads CASSLMTGLGYGYTF. The CDR3 region has the DNA TGTGCCAGCAGCCTTATGACAGGATTGGGCTATGGCTACACCTTC. The full variable domain, its missing parts supplied by reference TRBV13 and TRBJ1-2, is AAGVIQSPRHLIKEKRETATLKCYPIPRHDTVYWYQQGPGQDPQFLISFYEKMQSDKGSIPDRFSAQQFSDYHSELNMSSLELGDSALYFCASSLMTGLGYGYTFGSGTRLTVV.

The rearrangement joins TRBV6-5 to TRBJ1-5; D gene unclear. This CDR3 has 14 residues. Germline V gene lookup returns CDR1 MNHEY and CDR2 SVGAGI. V gave up 5 bases and J gave up 2 bases, with 10 bases separating them. The DNA for the CDR3 is TGTGCCAGCAGTCCCGTCATCGGCAATCAGCCCCAGCATTTT. It yields the protein CASSPVIGNQPQHF.

The V call is TRBV7-3, the J call TRBJ2-1, with TRBD2 matching over 8 bases. Germline assignment: CDR1 SGHTA and CDR2 FQGTGA. The J segment lost 1 base and the V segment lost 5 bases, leaving 13 bases of the junction unmatched. This CDR3 is 18 amino acids long. CDR3 protein: CASSPASSSGDSYNEQFF. The CDR3 nucleotides are TGTGCCAGCAGCCCGGCAAGTAGTAGCGGGGATTCCTACAATGAGCAGTTCTTC.

The chain recombines TRBV11-2 with TRBJ2-7, with 8 bases fitting TRBD1. This CDR3 spans 14 amino acids. Germline-derived CDR1 and CDR2 are SGHAT and FQNNGV. Trimming removed 5 bases from V and 6 bases from J; junction bases left unmatched: 9. CDR3 DNA: TGTGCCAGCAGCATCTGGACAGGGCCGATCGAGCAGTACTTC. Translated, it gives CASSIWTGPIEQYF.

This clone appeared once. The V call is TRBV21-1, the J call TRBJ2-1; TRBD2, as called in the table, went unchecked against the DNA. TRBV21-1 is labeled a pseudogene. The CDR3 loop spans 16 amino acids. CDR3 DNA: TGTGCCAGCAGCAGCCCGGGACTAGCGGGTTTCAATGAGCAGTTCTTC. Protein product: CASSSPGLAGFNEQFF.

This sequence joins TRBV7-9 and TRBJ1-1; tentatively, D is TRBD1 (6 bases). The CDR3 is 16 residues long. Germline assignment: CDR1 SEHNR and CDR2 FQNEAQ (reference sequence). Trimming shortened V by 5 bases and J by 2 bases, and 18 bases separated the two germline ends. CDR3 sequence (DNA): TGTGCCAGCAGCCGCCACAGGGCGAGGGTTAACACTGAAGCTTTCTTT. Its protein product is CASSRHRARVNTEAFF.

The chain links TRBV18 to TRBJ2-2; D not certain. The germline CDR1 and CDR2 sequences are KGHSH and LQKENI. Trimming shortened V by 4 bases and J by 7 bases, and 10 bases separated the two germline ends. This CDR3 comprises 13 residues. Here the CDR3 reads CASSQFNDGELFF. The CDR3 DNA reads TGTGCCAGCTCACAATTCAACGACGGGGAGCTGTTTTTT. The entire variable domain, with the rest obtained from reference TRBV18 and TRBJ2-2, is as follows: NAGVMQNPRHLVRRRGQEARLRCSPMKGHSHVYWYRQLPEEGLKFMVYLQKENIIDESGMPKERFSAEFPKEGPSILRIQQVVRGDSAAYFCASSQFNDGELFFGEGSRLTVL.

The chain recombines TRBV2 with TRBJ1-2; no clear D gene. This CDR3 has 16 residues. CDR1 is SNHLY and CDR2 is FYNNEI in the germline V gene. V was cut by 2 bases and J by 1 base, with 14 bases left in between. The CDR3 loop is CASSEIRSSSNYGYTF. The CDR3, as DNA: TGTGCCAGCAGTGAAATCAGAAGTTCCAGTAACTATGGCTACACCTTC.

DNA for the CDR3: TGTGCCAGCAGTTTCCCGACTCGACAGATCAATTTGAACACTGAAGCTTTCTTT. Its protein product is CASSFPTRQINLNTEAFF. This sequence joins TRBV28 and TRBJ1-1, with D maybe TRBD1 (5 bases). The CDR3 is made up of 18 amino acids. The ends were cut back, 3 bases at V and 0 bases at J, with 20 bases in the middle. Looked up from germline, CDR1 is MDHEN and CDR2 is SYDVKM.

Many counts were recorded for this clone. The chain links TRBV10-2 to TRBJ2-3; the D is unclear. V lost 2 bases and J lost 2, with 5 bases in between. The germline V gene encodes CDR1 WSHSY and CDR2 SAAADI. CDR3 length: 13 amino acids. The CDR3 nucleotides read TGCGCCAGCAGTGAGGCGAACACAGATACGCAGTATTTT. Its protein is CASSEANTDTQYF.

This rearrangement joins TRBV7-2 to TRBJ2-7, with D maybe TRBD1 (6 bases). CDR1 and CDR2 (germline): SGHTA, FQGNSA. The CDR3 totals 14 residues. Trimming stripped 2 bases from V and 6 bases from J, with 14 bases between. The CDR3 DNA is TGTGCCAGCAGCTTATATCAGGGGACCGGCGAGCAGTACTTC. Amino acids: CASSLYQGTGEQYF.

This rearrangement joins TRBV2 to TRBJ1-1; 9 nucleotides agree with TRBD1. V was clipped by 9 bases and J by 1 base; unmatched bases: 3. Per the germline V gene, CDR1 is SNHLY and CDR2 is FYNNEI. This CDR3 contains 13 residues. This CDR3 reads CARAQGANTEAFF. CDR3 in DNA: TGTGCCAGAGCACAGGGGGCGAACACTGAAGCTTTCTTT.

This clone was observed a handful of times. This sequence joins TRBV28 and TRBJ2-3; weak D call: TRBD1 (6 bases). The V end lost 5 bases, the J end lost 2 bases, and 11 bases lay between the germline ends. Germline V gene sequence: CDR1 MDHEN, CDR2 SYDVKM. This CDR3 spans 14 amino acids. The CDR3 sequence is CASSRTGTTDTQYF. In DNA form, the CDR3 reads TGTGCCAGCAGTCGTACAGGGACCACAGATACGCAGTATTTT.

The chain uses TRBV5-1 and TRBJ2-7; no firm D call. Trimming stripped 4 bases from V and 3 bases from J, with 14 bases between. Germline lookup yields CDR1 SGHRS and CDR2 YFSETQ. CDR3 length equals 14 residues. The CDR3, as DNA: TGCGCCAGCAGCGCCCCTGATGTTCGCTACGAGCAGTACTTC. Translating gives CASSAPDVRYEQYF.

Concerning this clone: Mismatch with germline at one junction end may stem from a read error. The chain recombines TRBV28 with TRBJ1-2; the D gene is possibly TRBD1 (5 bases). There are 12 residues in the CDR3. Germline V lookup: CDR1 MDHEN, CDR2 SYDVKM. CDR3 in DNA: TGTGCCAGCAGAGGGCCGGGACGGAGGCAGGGCTTC. Translation: CASRGPGRRQGF.

The chain uses TRBV12-2 and TRBJ2-7. TRBV12-2 constitutes a pseudogene. The CDR3 runs to 12 residues. The chain's CDR3 is CASRQTSCEQYF. CDR3 DNA sequence: TGTGCAAGTCGCCAGACCTCCTGCGAGCAGTACTTC.

The rearrangement links TRBV5-1 to TRBJ1-2, with D unresolved. CDR1 SGHRS and CDR2 YFSETQ come from the germline V gene. V was clipped by 5 bases and J by 4 bases, with 21 bases between them. This CDR3 has 16 residues. The CDR3 coding sequence is TGCGCCAGCAGGCAGGCTTCGGTCCAAAGAGTCTATGGCTACACCTTC. As protein: CASRQASVQRVYGYTF.

V gene TRBV27 combines with J gene TRBJ2-2; possible D gene TRBD2, 6 bases. Deletions cut 8 bases from V and 5 bases from J, with 18 bases between. CDR1 is MNHEY, CDR2 SMNVEV, per germline (reference sequence). There are 15 residues in the CDR3. CDR3 nucleotides: TGTGCCAGCGGTCGAGGTGGCGGGACGACCGGGGAGCTGTTTTTT. Translating it yields CASGRGGGTTGELFF.